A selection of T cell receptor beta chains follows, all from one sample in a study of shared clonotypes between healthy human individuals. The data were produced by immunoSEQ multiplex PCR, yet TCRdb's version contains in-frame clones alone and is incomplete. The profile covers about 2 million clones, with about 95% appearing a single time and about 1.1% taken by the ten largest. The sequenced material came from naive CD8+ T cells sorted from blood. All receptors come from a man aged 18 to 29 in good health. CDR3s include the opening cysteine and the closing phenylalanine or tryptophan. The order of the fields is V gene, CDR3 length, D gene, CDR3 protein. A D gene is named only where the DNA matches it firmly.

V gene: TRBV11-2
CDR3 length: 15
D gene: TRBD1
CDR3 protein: CASSLVGTVTDTQYF

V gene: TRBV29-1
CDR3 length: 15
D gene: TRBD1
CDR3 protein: CSVEATTGFSGEQYF

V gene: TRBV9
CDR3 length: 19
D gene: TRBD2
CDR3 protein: CASSPQGGGAYVLSDTQYF

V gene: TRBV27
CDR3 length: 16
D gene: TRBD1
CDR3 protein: CASSSLRGDRDYGYTF

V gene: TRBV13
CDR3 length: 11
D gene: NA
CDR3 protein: CASSSPGELFF

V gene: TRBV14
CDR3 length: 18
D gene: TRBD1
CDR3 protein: CASSQSVIRTGANDKQFF

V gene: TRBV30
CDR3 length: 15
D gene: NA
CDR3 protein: CAWNAAAGIDGELFF

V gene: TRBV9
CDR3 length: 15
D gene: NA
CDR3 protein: CASSVDGAAPYGYTF

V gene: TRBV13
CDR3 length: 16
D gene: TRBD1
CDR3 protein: CASSVGQDSYNSPLHF

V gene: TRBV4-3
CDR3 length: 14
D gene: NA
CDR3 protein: CASSGGANTGELFF

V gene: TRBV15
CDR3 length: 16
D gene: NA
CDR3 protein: CATSRDGAGDNSPLHF

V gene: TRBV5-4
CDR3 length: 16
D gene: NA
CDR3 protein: CASSLDRLSDYNEQFF

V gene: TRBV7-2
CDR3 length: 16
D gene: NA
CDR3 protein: CASSLEEEGQNEKLFF

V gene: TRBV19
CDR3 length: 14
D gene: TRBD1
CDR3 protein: CATLGGQGKNIQYF

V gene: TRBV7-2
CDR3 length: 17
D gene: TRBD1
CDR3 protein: CASSADGTAKRYYGYTF

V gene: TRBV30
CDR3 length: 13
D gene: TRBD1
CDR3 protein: CAWGAGTVYEQYF

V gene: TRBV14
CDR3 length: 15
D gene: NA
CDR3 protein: CASSQDRRGLDEQYF

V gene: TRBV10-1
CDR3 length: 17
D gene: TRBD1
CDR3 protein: CASSDPKPGQGFGTQYF

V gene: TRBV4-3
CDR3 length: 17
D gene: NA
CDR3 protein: CASSQDFLRETVDGYTF

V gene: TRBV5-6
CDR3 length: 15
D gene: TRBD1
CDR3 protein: CASSLVGQGPYEQYF

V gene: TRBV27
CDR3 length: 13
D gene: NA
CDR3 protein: CASSPGGSYGYTF

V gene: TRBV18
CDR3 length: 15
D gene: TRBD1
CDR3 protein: CASSGTEESNTEAFF

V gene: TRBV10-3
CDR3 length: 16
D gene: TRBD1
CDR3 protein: CAISTDLTGTGETQYF

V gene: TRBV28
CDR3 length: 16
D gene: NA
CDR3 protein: CASRRTGDYSNQPQHF

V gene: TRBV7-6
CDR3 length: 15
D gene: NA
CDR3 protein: CASSRQVEGGGTQYF

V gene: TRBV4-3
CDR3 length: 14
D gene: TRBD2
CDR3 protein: CASSQALAVYEQYF

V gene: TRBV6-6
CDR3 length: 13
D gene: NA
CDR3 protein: CASSYSGALEAFF

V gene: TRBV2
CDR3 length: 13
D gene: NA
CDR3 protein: CASSEVAEETQYF

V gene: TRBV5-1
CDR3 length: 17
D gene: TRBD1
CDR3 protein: CASSTSGTGGPPDEQYF

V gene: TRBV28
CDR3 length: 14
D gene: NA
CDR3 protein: CAIVGAYSNQPQHF